This T cell receptor (beta chain) was captured in a study of cytomegalovirus exposure and HLA in healthy donors. At the level of the study: A data release that came early held approximately 85 million unique TCRs from HLA-typed donors.

Use of 60 Vbeta and 13 Jbeta primers characterized the PCR. The protocol was immunoSEQ multiplex PCR, while the TCRdb copy is restricted to in-frame clones and leaves out a portion. Here the sample spans under 200,000 clones, approximately 80% being singletons. Study results and caveats: One cluster of highly shared sequence variants probably arose as a sequencing artifact.

V was pared by 6 bases and J by 7 bases, with 6 bases of the junction left unmatched. This CDR3 comprises 13 residues. Per the germline V gene, CDR1 is SGHAT and CDR2 is FQNNGV. With respect to this clone: Its antigen is unidentified.

The TCR was taken from a woman aged 18-29 years in good health and CMV-seropositive. What was sequenced was PBMCs. The rearrangement links TRBV11-2 to TRBJ2-1; 7 nucleotides match TRBD2. CDR3 sequence: CASRSGTSNEQFF. In DNA form, the CDR3 reads TGTGCCAGCAGGAGCGGGACTTCTAATGAGCAGTTCTTC.